This T cell receptor beta chain was identified in a study of T cell responses to AZD1222 COVID-19 vaccine. Study-wide points: Rises in breadth and depth of Spike-specific TCRs came after two AZD1222 doses. Females made up more of the donors, who were largely white British, and clonal diversity may have come out too low.

Second doses that came at about 4 or about 12 weeks were put together. V was shortened by 1 base and J by 7 bases, with 7 bases between the two germline ends. Germline CDR1 LGHDT, CDR2 YNNKEL (reference sequence). There are 13 residues in the CDR3. Measured with immunoSEQ multiplex PCR; TCRdb has only the in-frame clones, and not every one. The sample includes approximately 89,000 clones, 86% of them seen just once. Notes on this clone: Its antigen is as yet unknown. This sample also contains other DNA sequences that code for the same CDR3.

The sequencing here drew on peripheral blood, taken 28 days after the second AZD1222 dose. The origin of this receptor is an adult who received the AZD1222 COVID-19 vaccine. The V call is TRBV3-1 (or the pseudogene TRBV3-2), the J call TRBJ1-4, with unresolved D. Written as DNA, the CDR3 is TGTGCCAGCAGCCAAGGAAACGGTGAAAAACTGTTTTTT. Amino acids: CASSQGNGEKLFF.